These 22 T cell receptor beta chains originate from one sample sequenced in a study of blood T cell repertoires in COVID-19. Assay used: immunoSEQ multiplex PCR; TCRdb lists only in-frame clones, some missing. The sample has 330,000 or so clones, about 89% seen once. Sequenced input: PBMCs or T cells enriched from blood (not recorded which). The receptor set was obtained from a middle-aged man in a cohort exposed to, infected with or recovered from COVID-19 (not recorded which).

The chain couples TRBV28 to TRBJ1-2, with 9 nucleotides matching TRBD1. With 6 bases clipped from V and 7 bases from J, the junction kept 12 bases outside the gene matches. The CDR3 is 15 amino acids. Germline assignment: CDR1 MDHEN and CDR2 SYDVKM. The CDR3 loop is CASRTSGTGNRGYTF. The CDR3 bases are TGTGCCAGCAGAACCTCCGGGACAGGGAACCGTGGCTACACCTTC.

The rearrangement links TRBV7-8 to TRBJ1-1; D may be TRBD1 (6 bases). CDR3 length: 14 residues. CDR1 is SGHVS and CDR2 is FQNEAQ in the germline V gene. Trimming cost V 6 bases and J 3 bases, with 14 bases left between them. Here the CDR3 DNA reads TGTGCCAGCAGACCTCTTCAGGGGTACACTGAAGCTTTCTTT. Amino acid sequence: CASRPLQGYTEAFF.

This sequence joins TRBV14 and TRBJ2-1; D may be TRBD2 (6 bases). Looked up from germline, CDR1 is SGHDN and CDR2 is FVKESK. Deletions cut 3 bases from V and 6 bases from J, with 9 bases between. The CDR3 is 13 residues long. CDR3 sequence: CASSQTSVNEQFF. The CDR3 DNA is TGTGCCAGCAGCCAGACTAGTGTCAATGAGCAGTTCTTC.

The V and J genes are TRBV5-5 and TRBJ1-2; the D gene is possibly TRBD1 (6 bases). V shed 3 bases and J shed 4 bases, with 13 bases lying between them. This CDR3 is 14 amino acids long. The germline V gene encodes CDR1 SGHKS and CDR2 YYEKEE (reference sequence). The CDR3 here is CASSSGEWSYGYTF. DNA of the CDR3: TGTGCCAGCAGCTCAGGGGAATGGTCCTATGGCTACACCTTC.

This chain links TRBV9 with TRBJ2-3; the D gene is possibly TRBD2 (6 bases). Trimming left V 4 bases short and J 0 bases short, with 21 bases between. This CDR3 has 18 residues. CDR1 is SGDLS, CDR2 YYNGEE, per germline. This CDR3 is CASSSRGSGLFSTDTQYF. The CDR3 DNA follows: TGTGCCAGCAGCTCCCGTGGTAGCGGCCTGTTTAGCACAGATACGCAGTATTTT.

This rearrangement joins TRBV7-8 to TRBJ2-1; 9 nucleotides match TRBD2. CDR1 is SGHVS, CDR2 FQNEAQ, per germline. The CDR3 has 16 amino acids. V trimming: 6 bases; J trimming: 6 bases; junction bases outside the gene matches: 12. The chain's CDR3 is CASSPLSGLALNEQFF. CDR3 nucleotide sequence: TGTGCCAGCAGTCCTTTGTCAGGACTAGCGCTCAATGAGCAGTTCTTC.

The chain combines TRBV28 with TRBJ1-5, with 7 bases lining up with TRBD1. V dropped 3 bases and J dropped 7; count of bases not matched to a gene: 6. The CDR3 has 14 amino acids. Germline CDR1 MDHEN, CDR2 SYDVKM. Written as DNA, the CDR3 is TGTGCCAGCAGTTTGTCACAGGGGAGCCAGCCCCAGCATTTT. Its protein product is CASSLSQGSQPQHF.

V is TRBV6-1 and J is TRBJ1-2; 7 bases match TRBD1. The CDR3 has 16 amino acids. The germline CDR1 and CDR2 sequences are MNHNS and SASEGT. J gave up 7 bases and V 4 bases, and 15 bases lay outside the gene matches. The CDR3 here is CASSARQGNEASGYTF. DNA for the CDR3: TGTGCCAGCAGTGCGAGACAGGGAAATGAGGCCTCTGGCTACACCTTC.

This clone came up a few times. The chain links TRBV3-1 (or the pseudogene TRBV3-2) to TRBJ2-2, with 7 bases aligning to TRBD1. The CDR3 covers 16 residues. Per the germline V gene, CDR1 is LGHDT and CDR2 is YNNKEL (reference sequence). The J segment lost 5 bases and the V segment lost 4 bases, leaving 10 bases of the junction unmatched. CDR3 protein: CASSPRGTGETGELFF. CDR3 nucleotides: TGTGCCAGCAGCCCCCGGGGTACAGGGGAGACCGGGGAGCTGTTTTTT.

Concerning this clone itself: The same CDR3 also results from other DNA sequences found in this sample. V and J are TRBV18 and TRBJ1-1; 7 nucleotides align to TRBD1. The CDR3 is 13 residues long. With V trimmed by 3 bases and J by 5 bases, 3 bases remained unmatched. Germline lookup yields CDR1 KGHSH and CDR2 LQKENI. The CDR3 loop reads CASSPDRETEAFF. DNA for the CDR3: TGTGCCAGCTCACCCGACAGGGAGACTGAAGCTTTCTTT.

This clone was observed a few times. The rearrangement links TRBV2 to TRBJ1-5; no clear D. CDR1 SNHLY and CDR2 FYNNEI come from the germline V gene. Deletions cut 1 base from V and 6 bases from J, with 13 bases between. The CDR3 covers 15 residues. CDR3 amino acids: CASSEGRGYGQPQHF. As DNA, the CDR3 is TGTGCCAGCAGTGAAGGGAGAGGGTACGGTCAGCCCCAGCATTTT.

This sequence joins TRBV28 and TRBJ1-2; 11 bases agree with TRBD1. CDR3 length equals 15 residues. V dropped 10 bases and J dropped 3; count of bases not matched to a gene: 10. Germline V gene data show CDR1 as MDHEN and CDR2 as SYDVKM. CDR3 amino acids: CATRGTGGVYYGYTF. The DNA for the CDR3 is TGTGCCACCAGGGGGACAGGGGGTGTTTACTATGGCTACACCTTC.

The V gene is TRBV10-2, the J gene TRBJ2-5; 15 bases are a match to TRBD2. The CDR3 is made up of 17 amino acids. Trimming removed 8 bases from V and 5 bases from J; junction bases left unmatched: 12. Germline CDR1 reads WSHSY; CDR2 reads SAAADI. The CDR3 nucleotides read TGCGCCAGCCTCTACGGACTAGCGGGAGGGCCATTGGAGACCCAGTACTTC. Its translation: CASLYGLAGGPLETQYF.

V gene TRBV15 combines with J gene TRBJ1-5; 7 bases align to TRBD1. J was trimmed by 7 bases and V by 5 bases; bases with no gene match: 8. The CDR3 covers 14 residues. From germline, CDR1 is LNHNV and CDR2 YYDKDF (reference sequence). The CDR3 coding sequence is TGTGCCACCAGCTTAGGGGGCTCTTTCCAGCCCCAGCATTTT. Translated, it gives CATSLGGSFQPQHF.

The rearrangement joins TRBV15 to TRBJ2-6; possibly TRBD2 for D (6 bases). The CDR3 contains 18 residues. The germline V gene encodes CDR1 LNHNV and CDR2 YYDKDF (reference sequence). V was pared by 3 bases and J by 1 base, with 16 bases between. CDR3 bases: TGTGCCACCAGCAGCACCGGGACTGCTTTTTCTGGGGCCAACGTCCTGACTTTC. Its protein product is CATSSTGTAFSGANVLTF.

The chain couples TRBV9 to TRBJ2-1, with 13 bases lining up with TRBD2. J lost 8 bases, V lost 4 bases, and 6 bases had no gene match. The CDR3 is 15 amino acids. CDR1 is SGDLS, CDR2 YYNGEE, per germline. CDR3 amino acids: CASSTRTSGSHEQFF. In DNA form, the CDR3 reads TGTGCCAGCAGCACCCGGACTAGCGGGAGCCATGAGCAGTTCTTC.

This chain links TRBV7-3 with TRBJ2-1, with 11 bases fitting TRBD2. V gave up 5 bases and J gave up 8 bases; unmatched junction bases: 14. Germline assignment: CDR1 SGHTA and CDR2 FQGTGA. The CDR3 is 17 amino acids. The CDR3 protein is CASSELAGVGPSHEQFF. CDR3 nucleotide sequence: TGTGCCAGCAGCGAACTAGCGGGAGTAGGCCCATCCCATGAGCAGTTCTTC.

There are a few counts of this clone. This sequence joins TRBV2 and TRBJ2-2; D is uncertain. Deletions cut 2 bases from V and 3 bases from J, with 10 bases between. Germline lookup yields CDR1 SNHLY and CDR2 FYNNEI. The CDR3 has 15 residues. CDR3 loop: CASSELRSDTGELFF. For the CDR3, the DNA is TGTGCCAGCAGTGAATTAAGGAGTGACACCGGGGAGCTGTTTTTT.

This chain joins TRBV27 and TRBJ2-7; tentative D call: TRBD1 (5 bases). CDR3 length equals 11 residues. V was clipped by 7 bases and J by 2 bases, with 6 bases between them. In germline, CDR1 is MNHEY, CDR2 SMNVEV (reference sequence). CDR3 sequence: CASKGTYEQYF. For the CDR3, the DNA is TGTGCCAGCAAGGGGACCTACGAGCAGTACTTC.

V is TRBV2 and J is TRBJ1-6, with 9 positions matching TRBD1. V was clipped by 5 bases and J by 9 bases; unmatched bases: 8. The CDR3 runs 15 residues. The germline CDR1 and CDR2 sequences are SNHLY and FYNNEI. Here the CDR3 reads CASSFLGQGVSPLHF. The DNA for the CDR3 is TGTGCCAGCAGTTTTTTGGGACAGGGCGTTTCACCCCTCCACTTT. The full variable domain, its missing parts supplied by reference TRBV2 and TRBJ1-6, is EPEVTQTPSHQVTQMGQEVILRCVPISNHLYFYWYRQILGQKVEFLVSFYNNEISEKSEIFDDQFSVERPDGSNFTLKIRSTKLEDSAMYFCASSFLGQGVSPLHFGNGTRLTVT.

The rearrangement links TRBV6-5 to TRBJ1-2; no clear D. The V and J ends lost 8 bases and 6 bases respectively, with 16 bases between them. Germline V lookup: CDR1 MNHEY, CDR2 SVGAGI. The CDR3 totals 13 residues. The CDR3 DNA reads TGTGCCAGCGTCCAGACGCCAGGAAATGGCTACACCTTC. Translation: CASVQTPGNGYTF.

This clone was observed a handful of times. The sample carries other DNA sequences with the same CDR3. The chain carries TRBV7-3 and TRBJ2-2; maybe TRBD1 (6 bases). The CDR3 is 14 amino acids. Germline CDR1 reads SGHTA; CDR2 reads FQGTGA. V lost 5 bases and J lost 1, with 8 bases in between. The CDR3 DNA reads TGTGCCAGCAGCCGGGGACAGAACACCGGGGAGCTGTTTTTT. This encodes CASSRGQNTGELFF. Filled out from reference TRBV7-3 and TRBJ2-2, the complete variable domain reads GAGVSQTPSNKVTEKGKYVELRCDPISGHTALYWYRQSLGQGPEFLIYFQGTGAADDSGLPNDRFFAVRPEGSVSTLKIQRTERGDSAVYLCASSRGQNTGELFFGEGSRLTVL.